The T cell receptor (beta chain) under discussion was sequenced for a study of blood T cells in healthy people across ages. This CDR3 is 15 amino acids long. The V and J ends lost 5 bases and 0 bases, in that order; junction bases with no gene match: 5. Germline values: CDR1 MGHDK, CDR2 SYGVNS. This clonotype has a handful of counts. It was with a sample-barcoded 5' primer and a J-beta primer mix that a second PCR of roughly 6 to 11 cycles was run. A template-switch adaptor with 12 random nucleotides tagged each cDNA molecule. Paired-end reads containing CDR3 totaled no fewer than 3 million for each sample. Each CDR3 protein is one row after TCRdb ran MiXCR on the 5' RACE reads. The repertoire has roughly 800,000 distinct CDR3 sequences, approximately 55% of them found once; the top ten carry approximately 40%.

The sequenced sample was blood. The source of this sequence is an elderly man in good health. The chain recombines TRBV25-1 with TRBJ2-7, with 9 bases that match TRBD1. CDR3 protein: CASSRSDRGSYEQYF. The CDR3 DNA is TGTGCCAGCAGTCGATCGGACAGGGGCTCCTACGAGCAGTACTTC.